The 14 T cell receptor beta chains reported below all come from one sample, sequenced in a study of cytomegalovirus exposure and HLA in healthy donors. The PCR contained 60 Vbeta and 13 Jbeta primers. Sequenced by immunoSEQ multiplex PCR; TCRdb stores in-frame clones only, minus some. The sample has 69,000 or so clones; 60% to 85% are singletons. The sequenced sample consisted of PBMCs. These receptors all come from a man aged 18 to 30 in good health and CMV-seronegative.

The CDR3 nucleotides are TGTGCCAGCAAGGCGGGGGGGGGCACAGATACGCAGTATTTT. This codes for CASKAGGGTDTQYF. This chain uses TRBV2 with TRBJ2-3, with 9 bases identical to TRBD2. The junction had 3 bases not matched to a gene; V was cut back by 7 bases and J by 1 base. The CDR3 runs to 14 residues. The germline V gene encodes CDR1 SNHLY and CDR2 FYNNEI.

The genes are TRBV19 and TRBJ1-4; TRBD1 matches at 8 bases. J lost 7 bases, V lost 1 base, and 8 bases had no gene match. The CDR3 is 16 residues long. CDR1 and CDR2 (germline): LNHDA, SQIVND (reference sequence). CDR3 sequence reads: CASSIGKTGEGEKLFF. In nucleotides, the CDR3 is TGTGCCAGTAGTATAGGAAAGACAGGGGAGGGTGAAAAACTGTTTTTT.

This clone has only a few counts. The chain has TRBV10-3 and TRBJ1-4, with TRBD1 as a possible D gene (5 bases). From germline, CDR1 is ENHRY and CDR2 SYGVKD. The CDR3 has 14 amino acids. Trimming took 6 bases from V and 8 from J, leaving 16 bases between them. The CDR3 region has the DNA TGTGCCATCAGCCCGGCGGGGGGGGAGGAAAAACTGTTTTTT. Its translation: CAISPAGGEEKLFF.

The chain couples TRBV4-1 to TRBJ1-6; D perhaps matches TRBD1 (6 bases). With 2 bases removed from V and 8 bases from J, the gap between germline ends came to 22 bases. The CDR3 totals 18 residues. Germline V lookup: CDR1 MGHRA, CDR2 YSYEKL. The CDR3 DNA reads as TGCGCCAGCAGCCAACTCCAAGGGACACAGGGAGATCATTCACCCCTCCACTTT. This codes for CASSQLQGTQGDHSPLHF.

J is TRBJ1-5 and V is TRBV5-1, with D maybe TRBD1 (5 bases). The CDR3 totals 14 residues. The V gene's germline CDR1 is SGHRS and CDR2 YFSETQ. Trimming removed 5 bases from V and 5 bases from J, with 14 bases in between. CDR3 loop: CASSIGGSDQPQHF. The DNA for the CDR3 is TGCGCCAGCAGTATCGGGGGGAGTGATCAGCCCCAGCATTTT. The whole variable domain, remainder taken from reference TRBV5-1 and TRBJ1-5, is KAGVTQTPRYLIKTRGQQVTLSCSPISGHRSVSWYQQTPGQGLQFLFEYFSETQRNKGNFPGRFSGRQFSNSRSEMNVSTLELGDSALYLCASSIGGSDQPQHFGDGTRLSIL.

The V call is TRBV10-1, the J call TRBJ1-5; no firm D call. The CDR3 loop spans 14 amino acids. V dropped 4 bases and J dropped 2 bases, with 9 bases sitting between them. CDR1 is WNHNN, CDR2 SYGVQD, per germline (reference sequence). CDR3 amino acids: CASSVVGGNQPQHF. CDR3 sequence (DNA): TGCGCCAGCAGTGTCGTGGGCGGCAATCAGCCCCAGCATTTT.

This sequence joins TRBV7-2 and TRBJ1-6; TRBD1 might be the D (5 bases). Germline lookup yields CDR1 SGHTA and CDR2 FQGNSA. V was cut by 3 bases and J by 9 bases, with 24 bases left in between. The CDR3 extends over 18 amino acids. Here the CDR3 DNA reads TGTGCCAGCAGCTTGGGAGGCCAGGGAAAATCGGCGGGTTCACCCCTCCACTTT. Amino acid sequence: CASSLGGQGKSAGSPLHF.

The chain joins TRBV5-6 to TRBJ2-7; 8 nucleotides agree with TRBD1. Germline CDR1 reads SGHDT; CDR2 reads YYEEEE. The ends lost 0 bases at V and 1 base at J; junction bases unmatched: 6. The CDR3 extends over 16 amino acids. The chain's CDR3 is CASSLDGQGISYEQYV. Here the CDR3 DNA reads TGTGCCAGCAGCTTGGACGGACAGGGTATATCCTACGAGCAGTACGTC.

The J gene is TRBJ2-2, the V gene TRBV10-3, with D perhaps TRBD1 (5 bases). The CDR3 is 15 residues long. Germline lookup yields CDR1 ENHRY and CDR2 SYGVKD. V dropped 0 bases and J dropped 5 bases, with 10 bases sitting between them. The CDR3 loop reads CAISESWGRTGELFF. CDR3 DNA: TGTGCCATCAGTGAGTCCTGGGGCCGGACCGGGGAGCTGTTTTTT.

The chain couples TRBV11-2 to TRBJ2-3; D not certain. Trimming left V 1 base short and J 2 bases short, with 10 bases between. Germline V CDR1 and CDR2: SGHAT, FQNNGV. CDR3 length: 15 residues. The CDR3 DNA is TGTGCCAGCAGCTTAGGAGGCTACCCCACAGATACGCAGTATTTT. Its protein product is CASSLGGYPTDTQYF.

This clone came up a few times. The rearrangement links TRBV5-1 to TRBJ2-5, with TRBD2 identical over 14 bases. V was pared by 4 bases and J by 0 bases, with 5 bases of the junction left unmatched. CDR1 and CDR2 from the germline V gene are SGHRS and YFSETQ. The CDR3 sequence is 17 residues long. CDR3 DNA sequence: TGCGCCAGCAGCAAGGGACTAGCGGGGGCCCACCAAGAGACCCAGTACTTC. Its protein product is CASSKGLAGAHQETQYF.

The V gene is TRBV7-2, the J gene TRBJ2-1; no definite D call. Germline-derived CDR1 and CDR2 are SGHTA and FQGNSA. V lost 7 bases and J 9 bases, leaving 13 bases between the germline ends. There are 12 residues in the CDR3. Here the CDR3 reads CASNIRPGEQFF. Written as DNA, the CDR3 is TGTGCCAGCAATATCCGTCCGGGTGAGCAGTTCTTC.

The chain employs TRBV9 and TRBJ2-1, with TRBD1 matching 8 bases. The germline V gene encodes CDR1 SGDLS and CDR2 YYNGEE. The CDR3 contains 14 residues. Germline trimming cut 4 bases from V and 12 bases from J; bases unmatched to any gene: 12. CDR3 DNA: TGTGCCAGCAGCTTGGGGGGACAGGATCGGACGCAGTTCTTC. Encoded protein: CASSLGGQDRTQFF.

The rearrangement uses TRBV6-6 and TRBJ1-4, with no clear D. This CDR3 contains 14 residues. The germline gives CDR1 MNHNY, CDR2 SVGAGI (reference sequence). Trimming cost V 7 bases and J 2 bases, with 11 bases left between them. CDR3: CASKESSTNEKLFF. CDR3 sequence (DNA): TGTGCCAGCAAGGAGTCATCTACTAATGAAAAACTGTTTTTT.